The sequence of this TCR beta chain was determined in a study of Ad26.COV2.S vaccination and SARS-CoV-2 variants. This clone is labeled medium-sized. The antigen remains unidentified. The study, taken as a whole, reports: Spike-specific TCR breadth in vaccine recipients exceeded that seen in placebo recipients. Non-spike TCR breadth did not differ much between vaccine and placebo recipients.

Sequenced by immunoSEQ multiplex PCR; TCRdb stores in-frame clones only, minus some. The table has about 140,000 clones, 75% to 90% seen once. The CDR3 spans 15 residues. Germline CDR1 reads SGDLS; CDR2 reads YYNGEE. V trimming: 2 bases; J trimming: 4 bases; junction bases outside the gene matches: 4. The starting material was peripheral blood, obtained after recovery from COVID-19. The V call is TRBV9, the J call TRBJ2-2, with TRBD1 matching over 8 bases. This receptor was obtained from a human donor who had recovered from COVID-19. The CDR3 protein is CASSVTGTGTGELFF. As DNA, the CDR3 is TGTGCCAGCAGCGTCACCGGGACAGGCACCGGGGAGCTGTTTTTT.